This TCR beta chain was sequenced in a study of neoadjuvant nivolumab and ipilimumab in lung cancer. Notes on the study in general: Only two of four nivolumab-treated tumors gained richness and clonality by surgery. Pretherapy blood TCR richness correlated positively with resected tumor richness.

Of note for this clone: Antigen: not known.

The CDR3 has 13 amino acids. Between the trimmed V and J ends, which lost 4 bases and 7 bases, there was a span of 11 bases. CDR1 is SNHLY and CDR2 is FYNNEI in the germline V gene. Only in-frame clones appear in the TCRdb table, and some are missing; sequencing was by immunoSEQ multiplex PCR. The sample consists of about 28,000 clones, 76% of them appearing once. The TCR comes from an adult with non-small cell lung cancer. This chain joins TRBV2 and TRBJ1-3; D not resolved. Material: tumor tissue, obtained after neoadjuvant nivolumab, alone or with ipilimumab, at or shortly before surgery. Here the CDR3 reads CASSGSIWNTIYF. The CDR3 coding sequence is TGTGCCAGCAGTGGTAGCATATGGAACACCATATATTTT.